This T cell receptor beta chain emerged from a study of T cell responses to AZD1222 COVID-19 vaccine. The germline V gene encodes CDR1 MGHRA and CDR2 YSYEKL. CDR3 length equals 15 residues. Trimming at V came to 4 bases and at J to 2 bases, leaving 3 bases not matched to a gene. TCRdb keeps only in-frame clones here, not all; method: immunoSEQ multiplex PCR. The table shows roughly 58,000 clones, with around 85% occurring only once. This clone was observed a single time. The source is an adult in good health. This chain joins TRBV4-1 and TRBJ2-3; the match to TRBD2 covers 10 bases. The source material was peripheral blood, sampled on day 0 of MenACWY control vaccination. CDR3 region: CASSLGLANTDTQYF. For the CDR3, the DNA is TGCGCCAGCAGCCTGGGACTAGCGAACACAGATACGCAGTATTTT.